These 2 T cell receptor beta chains share one sample of origin, sequenced in a study of blood T cell repertoires in COVID-19. Repertoires were generated with immunoSEQ multiplex PCR, while TCRdb's copy carries only in-frame clones and drops some. The profile shows around 59,000 clones, approximately 90% of them singletons. The sequencing sample was made of peripheral blood. The receptors stem from a man between 60 and 75 years old with acute or convalescent COVID-19.

J is TRBJ2-7 and V is TRBV6-5, with a tentative D call TRBD2 (7 bases). The CDR3 has 13 residues. V was cut by 5 bases and J by 4 bases, with 12 bases left in between. The germline V gene has CDR1 MNHEY and CDR2 SVGAGI. The CDR3 sequence: CASSRGGKYEQYF. CDR3 DNA: TGTGCCAGCAGTAGGGGGGGGAAATACGAGCAGTACTTC.

The rearrangement links TRBV11-3 to TRBJ2-2, with TRBD1 matching over 8 bases. The germline CDR1 and CDR2 sequences are SGHNT and YENEEA. The trim removed 5 bases at V and 4 bases at J, leaving 6 bases unmatched. The CDR3 has 15 amino acids. The CDR3 coding sequence is TGTGCCAGCAGCCCGCAGGGGGCTTCCACCGGGGAGCTGTTTTTT. Its translation is CASSPQGASTGELFF. Combining the CDR3 with reference TRBV11-3 and TRBJ2-2 gives the whole variable domain EAGVVQSPRYKIIEKKQPVAFWCNPISGHNTLYWYLQNLGQGPELLIRYENEEAVDDSQLPKDRFSAERLKGVDSTLKIQPAELGDSAVYLCASSPQGASTGELFFGEGSRLTVL.